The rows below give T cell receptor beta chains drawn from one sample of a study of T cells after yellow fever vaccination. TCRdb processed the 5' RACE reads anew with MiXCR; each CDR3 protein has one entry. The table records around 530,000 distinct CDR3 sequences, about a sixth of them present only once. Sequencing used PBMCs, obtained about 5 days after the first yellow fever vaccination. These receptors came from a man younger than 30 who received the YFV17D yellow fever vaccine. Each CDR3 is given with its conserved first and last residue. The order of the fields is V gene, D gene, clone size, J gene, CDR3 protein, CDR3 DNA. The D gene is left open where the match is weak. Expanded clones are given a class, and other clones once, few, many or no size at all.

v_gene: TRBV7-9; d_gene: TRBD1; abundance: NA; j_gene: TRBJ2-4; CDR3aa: CASSPTQGAAKNIQYF; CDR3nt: TGTGCCAGCAGCCCAACACAGGGGGCAGCCAAAAACATTCAGTACTTC
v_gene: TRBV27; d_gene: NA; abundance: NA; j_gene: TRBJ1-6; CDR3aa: CASSTGAYNSPLSLHF; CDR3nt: TGTGCCAGCAGTACCGGGGCCTATAATTCCCCGCTGTCCCTCCACTTT
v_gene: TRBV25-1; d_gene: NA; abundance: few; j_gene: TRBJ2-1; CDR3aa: CASRTTGSYNEQFF; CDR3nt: TGTGCCAGCAGGACTACAGGTTCCTACAATGAGCAGTTCTTC
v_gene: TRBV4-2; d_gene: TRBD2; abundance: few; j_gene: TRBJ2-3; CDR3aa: CASSLGLDQTLTDTQYF; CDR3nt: TGTGCCAGCAGCCTAGGACTAGACCAGACGTTAACAGATACGCAGTATTTT
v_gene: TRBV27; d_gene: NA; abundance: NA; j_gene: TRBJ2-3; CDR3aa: CASHPGHGGQTDTQYF; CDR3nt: TGTGCCAGCCACCCCGGTCATGGGGGGCAGACAGATACGCAGTATTTT
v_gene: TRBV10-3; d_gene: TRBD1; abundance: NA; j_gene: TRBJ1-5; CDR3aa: CAISEGRGLVQPQHF; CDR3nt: TGTGCCATCAGTGAGGGCAGGGGGCTAGTTCAGCCCCAGCATTTT
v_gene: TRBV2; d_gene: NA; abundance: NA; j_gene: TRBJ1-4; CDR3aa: CAISFRGSNEKLFF; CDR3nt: TGTGCCATCAGTTTCAGGGGTTCTAATGAAAAACTGTTTTTT
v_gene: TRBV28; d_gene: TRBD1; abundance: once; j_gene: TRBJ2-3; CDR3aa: CASSKRQGTSVADTQYF; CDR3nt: TGTGCCAGCAGTAAGCGACAGGGGACATCCGTCGCAGATACGCAGTATTTT
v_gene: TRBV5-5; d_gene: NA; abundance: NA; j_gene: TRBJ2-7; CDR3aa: CASSLGSGGNYEQYF; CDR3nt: TGTGCCAGCAGCTTGGGATCGGGCGGCAACTACGAGCAGTACTTC
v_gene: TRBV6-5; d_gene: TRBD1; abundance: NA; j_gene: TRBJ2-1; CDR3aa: CASSYSTLVQGTQEQFF; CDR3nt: TGTGCCAGCAGTTACTCGACTCTTGTACAGGGGACCCAAGAGCAGTTCTTC
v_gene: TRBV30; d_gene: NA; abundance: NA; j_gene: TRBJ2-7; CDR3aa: CAWTRFTGSYEQYF; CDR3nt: TGTGCCTGGACTAGATTCACAGGATCCTACGAGCAGTACTTC
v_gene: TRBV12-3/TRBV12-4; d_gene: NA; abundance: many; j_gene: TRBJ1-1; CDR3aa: CASSAAQGFDTEAFF; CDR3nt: TGTGCCAGCAGCGCAGCACAGGGATTCGACACTGAAGCTTTCTTT
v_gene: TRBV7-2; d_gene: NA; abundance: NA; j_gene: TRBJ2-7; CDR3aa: CASSARPGAAYEQYF; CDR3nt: TGTGCCAGCAGCGCGAGACCCGGGGCAGCCTACGAGCAGTACTTC
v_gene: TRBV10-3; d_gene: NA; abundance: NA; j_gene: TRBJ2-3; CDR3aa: CAIRLGSTDTQYF; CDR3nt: TGTGCCATCAGGCTAGGAAGCACAGATACGCAGTATTTT
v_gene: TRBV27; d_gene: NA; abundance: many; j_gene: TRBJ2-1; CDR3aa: CAGGASYNEQFF; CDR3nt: TGTGCCGGGGGGGCATCCTACAATGAGCAGTTCTTC
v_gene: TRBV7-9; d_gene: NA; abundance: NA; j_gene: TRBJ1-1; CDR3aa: CASTAQANTEAFF; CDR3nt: TGTGCCAGCACCGCACAGGCGAACACTGAAGCTTTCTTT
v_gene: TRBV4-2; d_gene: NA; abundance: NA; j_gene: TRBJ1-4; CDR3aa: CASSTAGNSNEKLFF; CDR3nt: TGTGCCAGCAGCACTGCAGGAAATTCTAATGAAAAACTGTTTTTT
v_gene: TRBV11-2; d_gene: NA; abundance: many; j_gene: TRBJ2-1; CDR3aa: CASSPDTSSYNEQFF; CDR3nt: TGTGCCAGCAGCCCAGACACGAGCTCCTACAATGAGCAGTTCTTC
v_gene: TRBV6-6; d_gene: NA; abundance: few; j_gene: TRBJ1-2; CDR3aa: CASSYEVFNGYTF; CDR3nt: TGTGCCAGCAGTTACGAGGTCTTCAATGGCTACACCTTC
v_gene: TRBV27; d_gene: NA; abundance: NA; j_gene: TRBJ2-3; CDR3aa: CASSFDKSTDTQYF; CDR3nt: TGTGCCAGCAGTTTCGACAAAAGCACAGATACGCAGTATTTT
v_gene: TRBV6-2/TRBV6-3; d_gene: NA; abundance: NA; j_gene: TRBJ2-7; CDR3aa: CASSDGGRHYEQYF; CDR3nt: TGTGCCAGCAGCGACGGGGGCCGACACTACGAGCAGTACTTC
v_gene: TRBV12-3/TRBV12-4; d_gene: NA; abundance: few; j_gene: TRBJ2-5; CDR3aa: CASRKRFLWETQYF; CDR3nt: TGTGCCAGCAGGAAGCGTTTCCTATGGGAGACCCAGTACTTC
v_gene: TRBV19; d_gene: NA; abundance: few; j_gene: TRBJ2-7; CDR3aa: CASALTDSSYEQYF; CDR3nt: TGTGCCAGTGCTTTGACAGATTCCTCCTACGAGCAGTACTTC
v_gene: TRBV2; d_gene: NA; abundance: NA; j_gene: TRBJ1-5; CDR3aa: CASSEGAGQPQHF; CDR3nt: TGTGCCAGCAGTGAAGGGGCGGGTCAGCCCCAGCATTTT
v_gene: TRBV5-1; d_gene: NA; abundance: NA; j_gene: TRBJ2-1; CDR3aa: CASSLLPGRNEQFF; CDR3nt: TGCGCCAGCAGCTTGTTGCCGGGGAGGAATGAGCAGTTCTTC
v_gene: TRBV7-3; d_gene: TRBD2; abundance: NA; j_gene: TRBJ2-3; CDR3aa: CASSGWMAGGTDTQYF; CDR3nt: TGTGCCAGCAGCGGCTGGATGGCGGGGGGCACAGATACGCAGTATTTT
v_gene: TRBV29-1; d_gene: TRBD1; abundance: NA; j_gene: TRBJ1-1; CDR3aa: CSVEGNRGLTEAFF; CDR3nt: TGCAGCGTCGAGGGTAACAGGGGGCTGACTGAAGCTTTCTTT
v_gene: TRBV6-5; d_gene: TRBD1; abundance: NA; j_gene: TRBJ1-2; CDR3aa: CASSADRGGYTF; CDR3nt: TGTGCCAGCAGTGCGGACAGGGGTGGCTACACCTTC